The text below deals with one T cell receptor (beta chain). Its cognate antigen is unknown. The CDR3 consists of 11 residues. CDR1 and CDR2 from the germline V gene are SGHVS and FNYEAQ. V was shortened by 5 bases and J by 6 bases, with 8 bases between the two germline ends. Terminally differentiated effector memory CD45RA+ cells were excluded by CCR7 positive selection of CD45RO-negative cells. This entry is derived from a study of shared clonotypes between healthy human individuals. The wider study: Aged 18 to 49, the donors were a couple of women and three men. CD4 naive and CD4 memory each took three plates per donor, while CD8 naive took two and CD8 memory one.

Study-wide points: Large depth notwithstanding, sorted-subset sequencing proved incomplete by rarefaction.

The material for each subset, its genomic DNA, was split evenly across several immunoSEQ plates. TCRdb's copy holds only in-frame clones and misses some; the assay was immunoSEQ multiplex PCR. The sample includes 1.5 million to 2.5 million clones, over 85% seen only once; the top ten take under 1.5%. This clonotype originated in a man in his late teens or twenties in good health. This chain joins TRBV7-6 and TRBJ2-7; D unresolved. The material sequenced was naive CD8+ T cells sorted from blood. The CDR3 sequence: CASSTPGEQYF. The CDR3 region has the DNA TGTGCCAGCAGCACCCCGGGCGAGCAGTACTTC.